This T cell receptor (beta chain) appears in the sequencing data of a study of vaccination and CD4 T cells after COVID-19. About the research overall: Every participant was given two doses of BNT162b2 or mRNA-1273 vaccine. The study drew post-COVID samples a median around 100 days after diagnosis (range 35 to 161).

The treatment is: roughly ten-day PBMC culture with coronavirus spike peptide pools or control peptides (ViraFEST assay). ViraFEST grew antigen-specific T cells using peptide pools, then sequenced TCRs. Germline V gene data show CDR1 as DFQATT and CDR2 as SNEGSKA (reference sequence). Deletions cut 6 bases from V and 4 bases from J, with 15 bases between. CDR3 length: 14 residues. About this clonotype itself: Its antigen is unidentified.

Once obtained from cultured CD4+ T cells, the DNA was sequenced using the Oncomine TCR Beta short-read assay. Once CD4+ T cells had been cultured, genomic DNA was extracted from them. From the PCR reads, TCRdb called clonotypes with MiXCR, one entry per CDR3 protein. This table has several thousand distinct CDR3 sequences, roughly 71% appearing once. The chain uses TRBV20-1 and TRBJ1-4; D remains unclear. The specimen was CD4+ T cells from blood, cultured in vitro. This receptor was obtained from a human donor who had recovered from COVID-19. CDR3 residues: CSAEGGQVNEKLFF. CDR3 coding DNA: TGCAGTGCCGAGGGTGGGCAGGTTAATGAAAAACTGTTTTTT.